This T cell receptor (beta chain) originates from a study of blood T cell repertoires in COVID-19. Trimming left V 3 bases short and J 6 bases short, with 6 bases between. The CDR3 spans 13 residues. The cohort comprised adults aged roughly 18 to 95 years residing in about 25 US areas. Recovered Cohort 3 donors showed two negative PCRs, clearance, or symptom resolution. Sequencing was performed with immunoSEQ multiplex PCR; in TCRdb, only in-frame clones are kept and a portion is missing. The sample lists around 300,000 clones, around nine tenths occurring once. This receptor was obtained from a woman in her late teens or twenties who had recovered from COVID-19. Sequencing input: PBMCs or T cells enriched from blood (not recorded which). J is TRBJ1-6 and V is TRBV12-3 or TRBV12-4; maybe TRBD1 (5 bases). CDR3 DNA sequence: TGTGCCAGCAGTTTGGGGGGTAATTCACCCCTCCACTTT. Protein product: CASSLGGNSPLHF.